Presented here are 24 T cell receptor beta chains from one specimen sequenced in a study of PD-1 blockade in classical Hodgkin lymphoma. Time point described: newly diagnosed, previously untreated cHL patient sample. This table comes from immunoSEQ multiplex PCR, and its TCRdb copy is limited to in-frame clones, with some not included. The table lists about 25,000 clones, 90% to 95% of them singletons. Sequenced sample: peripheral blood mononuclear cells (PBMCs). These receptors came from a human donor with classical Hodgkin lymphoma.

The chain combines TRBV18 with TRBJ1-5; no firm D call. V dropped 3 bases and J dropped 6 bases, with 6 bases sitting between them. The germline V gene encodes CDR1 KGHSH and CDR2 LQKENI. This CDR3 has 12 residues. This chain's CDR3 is CASSPGGQPQHF. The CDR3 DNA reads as TGTGCCAGCTCACCTGGCGGTCAGCCCCAGCATTTT.

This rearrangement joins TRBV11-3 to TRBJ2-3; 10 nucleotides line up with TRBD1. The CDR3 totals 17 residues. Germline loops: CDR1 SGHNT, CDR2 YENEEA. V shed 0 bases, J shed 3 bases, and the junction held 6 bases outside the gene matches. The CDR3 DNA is TGTGCCAGCAGCTTAGATTCCCGGGACAGGGGAACAGATACGCAGTATTTT. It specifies CASSLDSRDRGTDTQYF.

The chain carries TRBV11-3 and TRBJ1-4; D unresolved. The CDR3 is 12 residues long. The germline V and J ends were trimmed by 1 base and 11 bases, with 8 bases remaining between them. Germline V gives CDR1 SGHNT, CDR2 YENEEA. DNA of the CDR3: TGTGCCAGCAGCTTAGGGAGTACGAAACTGTTTTTT. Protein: CASSLGSTKLFF. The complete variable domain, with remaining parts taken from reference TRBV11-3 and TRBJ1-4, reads EAGVVQSPRYKIIEKKQPVAFWCNPISGHNTLYWYLQNLGQGPELLIRYENEEAVDDSQLPKDRFSAERLKGVDSTLKIQPAELGDSAVYLCASSLGSTKLFFGSGTQLSVL.

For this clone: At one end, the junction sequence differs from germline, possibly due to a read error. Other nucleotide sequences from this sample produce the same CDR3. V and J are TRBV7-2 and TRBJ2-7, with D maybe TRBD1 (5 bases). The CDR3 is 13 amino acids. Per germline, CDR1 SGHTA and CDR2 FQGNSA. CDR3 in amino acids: CASSFGREYEQYF. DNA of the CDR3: TGTGCCAGTAGCTTTGGCAGGGAATACGAGCAGTACTTC.

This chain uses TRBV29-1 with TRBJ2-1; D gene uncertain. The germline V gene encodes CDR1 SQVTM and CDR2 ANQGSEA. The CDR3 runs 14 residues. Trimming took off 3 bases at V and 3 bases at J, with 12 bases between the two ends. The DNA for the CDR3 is TGCAGCGTTGATACAGTCCCGCTCTACAATGAGCAGTTCTTC. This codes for CSVDTVPLYNEQFF.

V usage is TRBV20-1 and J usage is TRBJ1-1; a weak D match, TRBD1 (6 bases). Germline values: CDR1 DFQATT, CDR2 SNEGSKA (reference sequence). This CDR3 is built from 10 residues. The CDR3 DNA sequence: TGCAGAGAGAGGGGGTGTGAAGCTTTCTTT. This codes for CRERGCEAFF.

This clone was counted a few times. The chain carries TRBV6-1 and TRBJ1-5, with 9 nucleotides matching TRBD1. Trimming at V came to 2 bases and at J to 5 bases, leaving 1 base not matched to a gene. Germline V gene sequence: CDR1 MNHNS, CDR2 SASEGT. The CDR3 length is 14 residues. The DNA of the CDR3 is TGTGCCAGCAGTGAAAACAGGGGGCATCAGCCCCAGCATTTT. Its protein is CASSENRGHQPQHF.

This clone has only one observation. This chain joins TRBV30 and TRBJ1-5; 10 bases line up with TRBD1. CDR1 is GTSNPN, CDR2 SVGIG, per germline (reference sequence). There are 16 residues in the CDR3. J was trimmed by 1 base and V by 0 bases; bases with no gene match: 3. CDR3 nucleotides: TGTGCCTGGAGTGTACGGGGACAGGGGAGCAATCAGCCCCAGCATTTT. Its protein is CAWSVRGQGSNQPQHF. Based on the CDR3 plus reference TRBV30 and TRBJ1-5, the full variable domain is SQTIHQWPATLVQPVGSPLSLECTVEGTSNPNLYWYRQAAGRGLQLLFYSVGIGQISSEVPQNLSASRPQDRQFILSSKKLLLSDSGFYLCAWSVRGQGSNQPQHFGDGTRLSIL.

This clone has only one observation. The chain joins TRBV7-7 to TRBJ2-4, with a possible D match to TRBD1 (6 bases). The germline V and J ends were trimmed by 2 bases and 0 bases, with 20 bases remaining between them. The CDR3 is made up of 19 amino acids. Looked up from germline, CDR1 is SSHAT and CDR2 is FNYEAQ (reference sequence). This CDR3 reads CASSLRGHFLPLAKNIQYF. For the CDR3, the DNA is TGTGCCAGCAGCTTAAGGGGACACTTCCTCCCTCTAGCCAAAAACATTCAGTACTTC.

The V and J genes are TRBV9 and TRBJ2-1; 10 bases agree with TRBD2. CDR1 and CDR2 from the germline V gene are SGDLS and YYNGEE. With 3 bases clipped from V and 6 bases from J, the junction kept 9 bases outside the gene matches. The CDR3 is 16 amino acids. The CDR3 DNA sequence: TGTGCCAGCAGCGCCAGACTAGCGGGCCTCTCCAATGAGCAGTTCTTC. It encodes CASSARLAGLSNEQFF.

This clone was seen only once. The CDR3 here is CASGWDGLTDTEAFF. CDR3 sequence (DNA): TGTGCTAGTGGTTGGGATGGACTTACGGACACTGAAGCTTTCTTT. The chain carries TRBV12-5 and TRBJ1-1, with D hard to call. The CDR3 runs to 15 residues. Germline V lookup: CDR1 LGHNT, CDR2 FRNRAP. The V gene lost 4 bases and the J gene lost 3 bases, with 15 bases spanning the gap.

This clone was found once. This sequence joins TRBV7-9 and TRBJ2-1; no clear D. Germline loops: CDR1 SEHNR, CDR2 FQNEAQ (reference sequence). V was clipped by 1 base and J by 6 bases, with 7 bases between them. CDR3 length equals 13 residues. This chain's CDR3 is CASSLVASNEQFF. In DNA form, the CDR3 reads TGTGCCAGCAGCTTAGTTGCCAGCAATGAGCAGTTCTTC.

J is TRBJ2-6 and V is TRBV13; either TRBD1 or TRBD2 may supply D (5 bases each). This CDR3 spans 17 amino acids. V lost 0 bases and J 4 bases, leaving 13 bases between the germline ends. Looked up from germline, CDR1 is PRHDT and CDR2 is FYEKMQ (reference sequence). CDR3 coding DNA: TGTGCCAGCAGCTTAGGCTTTCGGGGACCCGGGGCCAACGTCCTGACTTTC. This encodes CASSLGFRGPGANVLTF.

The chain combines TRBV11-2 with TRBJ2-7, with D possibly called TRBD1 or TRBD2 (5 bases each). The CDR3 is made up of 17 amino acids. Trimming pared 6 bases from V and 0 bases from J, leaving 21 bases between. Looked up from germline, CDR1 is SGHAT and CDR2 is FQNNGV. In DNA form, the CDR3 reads TGTGCCAGCAGTTACTCTGGGGGAAGCTCAAGCTCCTACGAGCAGTACTTC. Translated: CASSYSGGSSSSYEQYF. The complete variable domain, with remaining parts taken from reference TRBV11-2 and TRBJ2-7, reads EAGVAQSPRYKIIEKRQSVAFWCNPISGHATLYWYQQILGQGPKLLIQFQNNGVVDDSQLPKDRFSAERLKGVDSTLKIQPAKLEDSAVYLCASSYSGGSSSSYEQYFGPGTRLTVT.

The CDR3 is CASSLDFAVNYEQYF. The CDR3, as DNA: TGTGCCAGCAGCTTAGATTTTGCAGTGAACTACGAGCAGTACTTC. J is TRBJ2-7 and V is TRBV11-2; D unresolved. Germline values: CDR1 SGHAT, CDR2 FQNNGV. Trimming left V 0 bases short and J 3 bases short, with 12 bases between. The CDR3 is made up of 15 amino acids.

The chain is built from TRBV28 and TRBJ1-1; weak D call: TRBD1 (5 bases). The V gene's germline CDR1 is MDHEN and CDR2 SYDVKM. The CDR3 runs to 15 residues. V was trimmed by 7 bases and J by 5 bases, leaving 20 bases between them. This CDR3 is CASNFLRGGYTEAFF. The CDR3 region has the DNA TGTGCCAGCAACTTCCTACGGGGGGGTTATACTGAAGCTTTCTTT.

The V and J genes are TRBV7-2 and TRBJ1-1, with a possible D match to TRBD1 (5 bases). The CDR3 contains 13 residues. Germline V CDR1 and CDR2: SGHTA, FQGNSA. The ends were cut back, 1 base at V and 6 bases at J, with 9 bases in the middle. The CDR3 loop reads CASSLVGVSEAFF. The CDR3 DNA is TGTGCCAGCAGCTTAGTAGGGGTCTCTGAAGCTTTCTTT.

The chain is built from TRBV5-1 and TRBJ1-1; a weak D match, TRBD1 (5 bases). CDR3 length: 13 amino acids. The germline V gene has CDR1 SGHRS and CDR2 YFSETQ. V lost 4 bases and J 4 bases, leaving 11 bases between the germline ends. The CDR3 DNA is TGCGCCAGCAGCCTCAGAGGGGCCACTGAAGCTTTCTTT. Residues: CASSLRGATEAFF. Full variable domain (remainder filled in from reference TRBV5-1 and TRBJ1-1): KAGVTQTPRYLIKTRGQQVTLSCSPISGHRSVSWYQQTPGQGLQFLFEYFSETQRNKGNFPGRFSGRQFSNSRSEMNVSTLELGDSALYLCASSLRGATEAFFGQGTRLTVV.

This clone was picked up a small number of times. CDR3 sequence (DNA): TGTGCCAGTAGTATTCTAAGGGGAGAGGAAGAAGCTTTCTTT. Protein product: CASSILRGEEEAFF. The chain has TRBV19 and TRBJ1-1; perhaps TRBD1 as D (5 bases). The CDR3 covers 14 residues. Trimming left V 3 bases short and J 8 bases short, with 16 bases between. Germline V lookup: CDR1 LNHDA, CDR2 SQIVND (reference sequence).

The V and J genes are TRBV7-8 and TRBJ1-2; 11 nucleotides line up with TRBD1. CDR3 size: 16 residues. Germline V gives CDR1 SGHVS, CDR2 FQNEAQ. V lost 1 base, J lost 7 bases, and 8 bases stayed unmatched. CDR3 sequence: CASSLGLGQGALGYTF. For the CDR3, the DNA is TGTGCCAGCAGCTTAGGCCTCGGACAGGGGGCCCTTGGCTACACCTTC.

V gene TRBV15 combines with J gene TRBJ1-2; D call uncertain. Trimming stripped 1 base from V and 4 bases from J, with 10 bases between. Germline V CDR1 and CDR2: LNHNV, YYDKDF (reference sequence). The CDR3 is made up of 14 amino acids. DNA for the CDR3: TGTGCCACCAGCAGAGGAGCAGGTGGCTATGGCTACACCTTC. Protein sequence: CATSRGAGGYGYTF.

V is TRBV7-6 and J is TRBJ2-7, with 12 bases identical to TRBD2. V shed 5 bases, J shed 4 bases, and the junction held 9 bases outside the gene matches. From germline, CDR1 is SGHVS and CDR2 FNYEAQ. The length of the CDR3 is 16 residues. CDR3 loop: CASSPRTSGVPYEQYF. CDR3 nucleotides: TGTGCCAGCAGCCCAAGGACTAGCGGGGTCCCTTACGAGCAGTACTTC.

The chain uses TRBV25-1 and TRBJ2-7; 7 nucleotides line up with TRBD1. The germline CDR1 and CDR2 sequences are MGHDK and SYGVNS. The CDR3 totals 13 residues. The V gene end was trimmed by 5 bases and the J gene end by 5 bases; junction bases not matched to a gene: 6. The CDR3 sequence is CASSLTGRHEQYF. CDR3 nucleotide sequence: TGTGCCAGCAGTTTGACAGGGCGACACGAGCAGTACTTC.

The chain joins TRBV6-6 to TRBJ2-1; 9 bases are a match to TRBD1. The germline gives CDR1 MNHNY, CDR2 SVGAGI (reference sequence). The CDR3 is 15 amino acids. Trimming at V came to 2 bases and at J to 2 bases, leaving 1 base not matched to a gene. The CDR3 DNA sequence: TGTGCCAGCAGTTACGGGACAGGGACCTACAATGAGCAGTTCTTC. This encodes CASSYGTGTYNEQFF.